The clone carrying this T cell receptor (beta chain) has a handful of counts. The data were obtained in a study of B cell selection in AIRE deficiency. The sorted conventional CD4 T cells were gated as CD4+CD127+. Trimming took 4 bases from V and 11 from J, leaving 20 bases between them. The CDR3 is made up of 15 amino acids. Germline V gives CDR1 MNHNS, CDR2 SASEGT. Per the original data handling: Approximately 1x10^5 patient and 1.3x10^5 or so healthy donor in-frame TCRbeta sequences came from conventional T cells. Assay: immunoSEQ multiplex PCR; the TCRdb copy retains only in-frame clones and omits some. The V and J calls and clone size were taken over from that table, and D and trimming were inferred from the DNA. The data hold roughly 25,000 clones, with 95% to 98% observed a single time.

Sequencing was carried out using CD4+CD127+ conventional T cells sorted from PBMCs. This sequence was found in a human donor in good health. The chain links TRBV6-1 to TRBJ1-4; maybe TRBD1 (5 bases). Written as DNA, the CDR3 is TGTGCCAGCAGTGGGGGTGGACGGGACGTCCGGAAACTGTTTTTT. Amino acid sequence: CASSGGGRDVRKLFF.